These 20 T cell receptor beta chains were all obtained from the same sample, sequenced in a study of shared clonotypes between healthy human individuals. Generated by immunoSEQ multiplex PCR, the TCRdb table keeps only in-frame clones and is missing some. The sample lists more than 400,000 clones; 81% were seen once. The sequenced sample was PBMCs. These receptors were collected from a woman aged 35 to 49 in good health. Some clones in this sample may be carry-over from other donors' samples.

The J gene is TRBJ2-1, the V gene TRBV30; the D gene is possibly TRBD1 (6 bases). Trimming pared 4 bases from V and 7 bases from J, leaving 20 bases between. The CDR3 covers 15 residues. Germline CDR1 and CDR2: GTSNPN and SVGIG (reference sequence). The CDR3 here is CAWTRQVRSLNEQFF. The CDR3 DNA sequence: TGTGCCTGGACAAGACAGGTCCGGAGCTTAAATGAGCAGTTCTTC.

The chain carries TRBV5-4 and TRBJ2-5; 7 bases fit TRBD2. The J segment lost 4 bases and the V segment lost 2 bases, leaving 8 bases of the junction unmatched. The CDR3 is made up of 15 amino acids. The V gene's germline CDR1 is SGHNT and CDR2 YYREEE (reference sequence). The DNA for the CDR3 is TGTGCCAGCAGCTTTTCGGCGGGAGTGGTAGAGACCCAGTACTTC. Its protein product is CASSFSAGVVETQYF.

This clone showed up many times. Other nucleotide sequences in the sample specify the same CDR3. CDR3 in DNA: TGCGCCAGCAGCTCCGGGACAGGCAAAGAGACCCAGTACTTC. Encoded protein: CASSSGTGKETQYF. This chain joins TRBV5-1 and TRBJ2-5; 8 bases fit TRBD1. V lost 3 bases and J lost 3; bases outside the gene matches: 4. This CDR3 region has 14 residues. CDR1 and CDR2 from the germline V gene are SGHRS and YFSETQ.

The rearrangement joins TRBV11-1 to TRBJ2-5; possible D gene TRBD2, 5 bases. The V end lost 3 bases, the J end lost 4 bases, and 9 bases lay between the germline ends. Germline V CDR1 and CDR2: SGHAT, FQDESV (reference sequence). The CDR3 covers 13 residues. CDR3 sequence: CASSFTGLETQYF. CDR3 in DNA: TGTGCCAGCAGCTTCACGGGGTTAGAGACCCAGTACTTC.

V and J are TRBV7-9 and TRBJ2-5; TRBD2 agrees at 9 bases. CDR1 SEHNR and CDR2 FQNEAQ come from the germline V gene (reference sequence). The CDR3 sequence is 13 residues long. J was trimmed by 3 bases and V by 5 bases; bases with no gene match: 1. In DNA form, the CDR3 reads TGTGCCAGCAGCCGGACTAGCGAAGAGACCCAGTACTTC. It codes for CASSRTSEETQYF.

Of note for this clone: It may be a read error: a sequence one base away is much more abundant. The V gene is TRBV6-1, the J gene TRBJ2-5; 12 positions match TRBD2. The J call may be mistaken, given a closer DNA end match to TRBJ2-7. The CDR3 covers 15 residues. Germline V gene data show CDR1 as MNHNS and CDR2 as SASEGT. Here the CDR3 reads CASSEGLAGAYEQYF. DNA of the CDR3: TGTGCCAGCAGTGAAGGACTAGCGGGAGCCTACGAGCAGTACTTC.

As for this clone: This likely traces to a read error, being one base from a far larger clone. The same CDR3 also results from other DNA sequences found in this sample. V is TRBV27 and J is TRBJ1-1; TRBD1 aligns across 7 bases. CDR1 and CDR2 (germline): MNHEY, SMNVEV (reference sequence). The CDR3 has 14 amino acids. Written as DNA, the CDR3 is TGTGCAAGCAGTCACAGGGGATTGAACACTGAAGCTTTCTTT. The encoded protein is CASSHRGLNTEAFF.

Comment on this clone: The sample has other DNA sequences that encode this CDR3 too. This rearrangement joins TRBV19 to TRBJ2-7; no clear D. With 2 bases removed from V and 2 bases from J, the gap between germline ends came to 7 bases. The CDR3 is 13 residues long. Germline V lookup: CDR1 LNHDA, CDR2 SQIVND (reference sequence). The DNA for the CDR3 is TGTGCCAGTAGTATACCAGGCCCCTACGAGCAGTACTTC. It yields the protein CASSIPGPYEQYF.

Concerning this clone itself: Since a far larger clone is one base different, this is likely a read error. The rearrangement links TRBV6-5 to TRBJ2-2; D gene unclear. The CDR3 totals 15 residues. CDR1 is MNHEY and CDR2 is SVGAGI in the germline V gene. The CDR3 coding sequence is TGTGCCAGCGGTTACTCGACGGTGAACACCGGGGAGCTGTTTTTT. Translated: CASGYSTVNTGELFF.

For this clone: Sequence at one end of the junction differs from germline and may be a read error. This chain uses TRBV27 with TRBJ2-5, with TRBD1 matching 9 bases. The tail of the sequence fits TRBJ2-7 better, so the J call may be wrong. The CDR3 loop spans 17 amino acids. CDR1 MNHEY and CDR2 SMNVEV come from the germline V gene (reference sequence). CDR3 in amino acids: CASILSIRDRVAYEQYF. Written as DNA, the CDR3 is TGTGCCAGCATTTTAAGTATCCGGGACAGGGTTGCCTACGAGCAGTACTTC.

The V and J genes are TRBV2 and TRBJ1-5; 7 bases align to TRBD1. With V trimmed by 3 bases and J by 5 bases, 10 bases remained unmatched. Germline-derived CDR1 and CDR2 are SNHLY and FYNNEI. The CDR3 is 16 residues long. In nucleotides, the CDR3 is TGTGCCAGCAGTGACTGGTTTGGGACAGACCATCAGCCCCAGCATTTT. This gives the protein CASSDWFGTDHQPQHF.

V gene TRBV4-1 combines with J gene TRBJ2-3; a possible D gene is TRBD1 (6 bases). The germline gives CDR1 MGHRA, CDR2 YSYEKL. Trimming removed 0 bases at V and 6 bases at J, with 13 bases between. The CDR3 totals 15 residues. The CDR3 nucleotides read TGCGCCAGCAGCCAAGATTCCAGGGGTGGGGATACGCAGTATTTT. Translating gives CASSQDSRGGDTQYF.

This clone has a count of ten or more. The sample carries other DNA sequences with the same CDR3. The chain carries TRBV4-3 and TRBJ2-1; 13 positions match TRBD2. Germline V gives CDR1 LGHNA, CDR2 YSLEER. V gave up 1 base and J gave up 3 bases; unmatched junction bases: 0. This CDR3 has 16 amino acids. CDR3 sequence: CASSQGTSGSYNEQFF. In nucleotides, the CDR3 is TGCGCCAGCAGCCAAGGGACTAGCGGGAGCTACAATGAGCAGTTCTTC.

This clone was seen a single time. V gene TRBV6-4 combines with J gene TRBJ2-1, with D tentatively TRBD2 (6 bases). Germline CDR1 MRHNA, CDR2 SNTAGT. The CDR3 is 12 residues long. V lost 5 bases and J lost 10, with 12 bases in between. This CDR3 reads CASSNNGGEQFF. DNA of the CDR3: TGTGCCAGCAGTAACAACGGGGGAGAGCAGTTCTTC.

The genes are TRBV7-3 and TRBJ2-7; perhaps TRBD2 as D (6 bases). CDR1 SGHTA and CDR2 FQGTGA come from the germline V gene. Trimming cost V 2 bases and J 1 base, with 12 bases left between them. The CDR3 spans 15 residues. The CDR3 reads CASSLARGDSYEQYF. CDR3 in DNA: TGTGCCAGCAGCTTAGCCCGCGGGGATTCCTACGAGCAGTACTTC.

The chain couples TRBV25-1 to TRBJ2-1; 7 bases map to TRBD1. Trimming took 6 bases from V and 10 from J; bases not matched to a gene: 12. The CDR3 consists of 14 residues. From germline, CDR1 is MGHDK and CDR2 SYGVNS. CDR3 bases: TGTGCCAGCAGGGGGCAGGGGGTAGCCGAGGAGCAGTTCTTC. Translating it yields CASRGQGVAEEQFF.

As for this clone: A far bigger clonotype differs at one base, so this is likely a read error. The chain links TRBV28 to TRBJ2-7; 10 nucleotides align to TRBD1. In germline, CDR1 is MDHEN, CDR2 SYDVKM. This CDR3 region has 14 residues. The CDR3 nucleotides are TGTACCAGCAGTATACGACAGGGGGCCCGCGAGCAGTACTTC. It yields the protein CTSSIRQGAREQYF.

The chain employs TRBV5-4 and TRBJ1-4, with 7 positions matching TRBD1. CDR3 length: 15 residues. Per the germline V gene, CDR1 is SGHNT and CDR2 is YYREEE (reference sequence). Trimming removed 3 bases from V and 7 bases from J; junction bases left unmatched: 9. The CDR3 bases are TGTGCCAGCAGCTCCCAGTCAGGGGGTAGTGAAAAACTGTTTTTT. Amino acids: CASSSQSGGSEKLFF.

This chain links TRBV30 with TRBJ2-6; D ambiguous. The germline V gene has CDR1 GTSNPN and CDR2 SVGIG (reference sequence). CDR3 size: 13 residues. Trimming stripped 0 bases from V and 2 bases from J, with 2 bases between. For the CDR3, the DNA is TGTGCCTGGAGTGTACCTGGGGCCAACGTCCTGACTTTC. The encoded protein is CAWSVPGANVLTF.

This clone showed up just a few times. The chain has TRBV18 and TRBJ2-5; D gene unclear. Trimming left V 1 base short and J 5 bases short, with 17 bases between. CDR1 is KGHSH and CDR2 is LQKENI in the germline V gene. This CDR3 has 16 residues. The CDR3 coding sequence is TGTGCCAGCTCACCACTTTCCGCCGGCCTGATTGAGACCCAGTACTTC. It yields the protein CASSPLSAGLIETQYF.